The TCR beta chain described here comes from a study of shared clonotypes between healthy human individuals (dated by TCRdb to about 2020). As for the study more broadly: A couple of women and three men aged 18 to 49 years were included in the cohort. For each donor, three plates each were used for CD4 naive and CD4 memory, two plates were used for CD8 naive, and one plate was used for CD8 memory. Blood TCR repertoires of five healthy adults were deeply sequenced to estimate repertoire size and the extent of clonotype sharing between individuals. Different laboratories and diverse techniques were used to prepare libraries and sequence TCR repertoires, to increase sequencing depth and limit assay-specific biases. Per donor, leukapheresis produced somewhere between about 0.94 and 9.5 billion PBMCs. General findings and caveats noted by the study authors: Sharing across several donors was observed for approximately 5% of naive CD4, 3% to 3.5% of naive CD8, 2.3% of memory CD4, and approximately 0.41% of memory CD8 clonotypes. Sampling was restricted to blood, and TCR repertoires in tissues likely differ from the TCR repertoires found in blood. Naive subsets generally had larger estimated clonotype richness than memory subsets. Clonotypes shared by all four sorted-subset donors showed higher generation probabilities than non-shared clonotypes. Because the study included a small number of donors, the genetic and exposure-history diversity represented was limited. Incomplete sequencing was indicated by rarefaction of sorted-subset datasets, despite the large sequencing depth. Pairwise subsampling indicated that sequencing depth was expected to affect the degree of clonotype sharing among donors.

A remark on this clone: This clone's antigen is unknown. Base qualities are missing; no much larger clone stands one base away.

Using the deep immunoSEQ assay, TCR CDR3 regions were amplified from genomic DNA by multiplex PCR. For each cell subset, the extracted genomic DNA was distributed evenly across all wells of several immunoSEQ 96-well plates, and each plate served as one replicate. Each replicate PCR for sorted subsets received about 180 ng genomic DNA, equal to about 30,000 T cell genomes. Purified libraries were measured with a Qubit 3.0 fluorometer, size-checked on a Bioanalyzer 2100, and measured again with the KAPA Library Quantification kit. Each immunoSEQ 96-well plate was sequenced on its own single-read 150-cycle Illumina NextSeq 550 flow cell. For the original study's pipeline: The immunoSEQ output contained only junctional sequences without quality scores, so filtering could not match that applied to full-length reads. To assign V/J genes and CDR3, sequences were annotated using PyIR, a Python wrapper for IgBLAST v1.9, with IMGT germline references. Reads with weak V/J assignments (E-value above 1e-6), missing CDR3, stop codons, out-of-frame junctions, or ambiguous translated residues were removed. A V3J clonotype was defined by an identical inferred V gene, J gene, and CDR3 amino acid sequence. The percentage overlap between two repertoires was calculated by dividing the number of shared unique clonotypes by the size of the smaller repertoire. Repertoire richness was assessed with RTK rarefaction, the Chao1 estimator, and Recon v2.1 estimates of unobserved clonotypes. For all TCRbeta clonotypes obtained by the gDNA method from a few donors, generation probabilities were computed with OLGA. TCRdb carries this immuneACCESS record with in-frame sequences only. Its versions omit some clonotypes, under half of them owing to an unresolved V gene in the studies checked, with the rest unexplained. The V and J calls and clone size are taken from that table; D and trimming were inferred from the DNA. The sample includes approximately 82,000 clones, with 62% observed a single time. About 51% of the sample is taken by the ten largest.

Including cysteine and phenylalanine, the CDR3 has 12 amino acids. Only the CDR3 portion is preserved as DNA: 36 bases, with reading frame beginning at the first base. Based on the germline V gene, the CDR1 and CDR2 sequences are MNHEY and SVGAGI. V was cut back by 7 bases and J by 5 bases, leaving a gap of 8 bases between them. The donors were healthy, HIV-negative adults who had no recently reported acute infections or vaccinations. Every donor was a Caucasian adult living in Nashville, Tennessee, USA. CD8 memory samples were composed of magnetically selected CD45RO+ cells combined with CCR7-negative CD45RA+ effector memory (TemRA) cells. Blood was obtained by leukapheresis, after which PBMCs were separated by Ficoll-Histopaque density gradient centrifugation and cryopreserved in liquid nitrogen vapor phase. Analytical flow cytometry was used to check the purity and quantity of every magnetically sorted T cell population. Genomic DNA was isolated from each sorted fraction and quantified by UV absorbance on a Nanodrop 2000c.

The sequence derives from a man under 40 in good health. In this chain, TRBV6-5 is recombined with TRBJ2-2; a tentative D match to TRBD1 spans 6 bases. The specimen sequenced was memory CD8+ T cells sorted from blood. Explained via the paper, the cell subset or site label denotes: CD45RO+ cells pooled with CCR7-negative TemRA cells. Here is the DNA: TGTGCCAGCAAAACAGGGACCGGGGAGCTGTTTTTT. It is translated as CASKTGTGELFF.